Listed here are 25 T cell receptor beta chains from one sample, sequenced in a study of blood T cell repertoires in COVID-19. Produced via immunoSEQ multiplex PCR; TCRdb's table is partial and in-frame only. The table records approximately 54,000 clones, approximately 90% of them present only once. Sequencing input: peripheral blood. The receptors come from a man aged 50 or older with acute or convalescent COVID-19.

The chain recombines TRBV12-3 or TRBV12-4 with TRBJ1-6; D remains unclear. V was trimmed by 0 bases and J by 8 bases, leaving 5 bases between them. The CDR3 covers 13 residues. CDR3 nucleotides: TGTGCCAGCAGTTTAGCGCCAGATTCACCCCTCCACTTT. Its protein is CASSLAPDSPLHF.

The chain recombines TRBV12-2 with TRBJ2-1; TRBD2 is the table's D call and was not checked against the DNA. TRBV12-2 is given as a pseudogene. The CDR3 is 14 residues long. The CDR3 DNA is TGTGCAAGTCGCTTAGTCCATAGCGACAATGAGCAGTTCTTC. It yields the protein CASRLVHSDNEQFF.

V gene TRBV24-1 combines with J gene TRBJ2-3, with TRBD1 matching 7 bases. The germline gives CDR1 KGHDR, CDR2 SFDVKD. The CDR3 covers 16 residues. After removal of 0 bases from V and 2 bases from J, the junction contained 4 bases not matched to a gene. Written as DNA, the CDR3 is TGTGCCACCAGTGATTTGAGGGGACAGAACACAGATACGCAGTATTTT. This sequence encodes CATSDLRGQNTDTQYF.

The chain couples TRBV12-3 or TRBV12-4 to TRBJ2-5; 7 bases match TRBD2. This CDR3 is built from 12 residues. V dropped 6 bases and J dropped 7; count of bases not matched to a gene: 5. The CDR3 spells CASSPREGTQYF. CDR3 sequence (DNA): TGTGCCAGCAGCCCGAGGGAGGGGACCCAGTACTTC.

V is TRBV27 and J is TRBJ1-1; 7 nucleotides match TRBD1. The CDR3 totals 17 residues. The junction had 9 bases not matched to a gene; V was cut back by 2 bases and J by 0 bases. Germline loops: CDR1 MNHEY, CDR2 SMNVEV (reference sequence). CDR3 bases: TGTGCCAGCAGTTTAGACCACAGGGGACTTCTGAACACTGAAGCTTTCTTT. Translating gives CASSLDHRGLLNTEAFF.

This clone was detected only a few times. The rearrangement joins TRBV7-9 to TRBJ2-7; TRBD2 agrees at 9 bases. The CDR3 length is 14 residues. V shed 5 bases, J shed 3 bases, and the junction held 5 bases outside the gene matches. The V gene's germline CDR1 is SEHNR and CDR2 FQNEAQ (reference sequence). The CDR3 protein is CASSRSGSRYEQYF. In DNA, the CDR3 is TGTGCCAGCAGCCGTAGCGGGAGTCGCTACGAGCAGTACTTC.

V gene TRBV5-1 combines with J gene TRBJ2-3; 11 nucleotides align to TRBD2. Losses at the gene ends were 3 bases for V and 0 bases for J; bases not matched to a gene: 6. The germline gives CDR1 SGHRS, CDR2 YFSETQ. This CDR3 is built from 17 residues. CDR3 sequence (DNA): TGCGCCAGCAGCTCCCGTTTAGCGGGAGGGAGCACAGATACGCAGTATTTT. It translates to CASSSRLAGGSTDTQYF.

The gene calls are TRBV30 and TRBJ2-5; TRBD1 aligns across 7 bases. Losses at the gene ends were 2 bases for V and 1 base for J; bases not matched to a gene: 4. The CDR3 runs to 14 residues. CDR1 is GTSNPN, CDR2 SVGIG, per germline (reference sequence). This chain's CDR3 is CAWSLGTAQETQYF. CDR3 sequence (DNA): TGTGCCTGGAGTCTGGGGACAGCCCAAGAGACCCAGTACTTC.

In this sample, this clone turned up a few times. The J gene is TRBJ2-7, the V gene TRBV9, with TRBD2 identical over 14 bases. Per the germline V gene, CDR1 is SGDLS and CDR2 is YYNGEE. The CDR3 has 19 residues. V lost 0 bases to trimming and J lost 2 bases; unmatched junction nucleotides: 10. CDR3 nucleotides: TGTGCCAGCAGCGTAGACACACCGGGACTAGCGGGAGAGGCCTACGAGCAGTACTTC. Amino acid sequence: CASSVDTPGLAGEAYEQYF. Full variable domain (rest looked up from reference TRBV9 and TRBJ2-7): DSGVTQTPKHLITATGQRVTLRCSPRSGDLSVYWYQQSLDQGLQFLIQYYNGEERAKGNILERFSAQQFPDLHSELNLSSLELGDSALYFCASSVDTPGLAGEAYEQYFGPGTRLTVT.

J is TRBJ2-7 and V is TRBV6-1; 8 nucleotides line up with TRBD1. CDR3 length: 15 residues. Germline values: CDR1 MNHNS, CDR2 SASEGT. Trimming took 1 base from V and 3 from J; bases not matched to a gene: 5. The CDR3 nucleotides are TGTGCCAGCAGTGAAGTGGCAGGGGGCATCTACGAGCAGTACTTC. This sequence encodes CASSEVAGGIYEQYF.

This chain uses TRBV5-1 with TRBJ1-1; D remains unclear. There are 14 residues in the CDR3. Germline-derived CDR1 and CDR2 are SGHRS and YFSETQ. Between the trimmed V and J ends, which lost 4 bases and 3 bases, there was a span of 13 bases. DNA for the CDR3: TGCGCCAGCAGCCTCGGTCTGGGCGACACTGAAGCTTTCTTT. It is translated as CASSLGLGDTEAFF.

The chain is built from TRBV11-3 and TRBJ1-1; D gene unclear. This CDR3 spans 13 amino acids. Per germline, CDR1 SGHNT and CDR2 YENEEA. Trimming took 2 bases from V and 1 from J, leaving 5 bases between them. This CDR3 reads CASSLYRNTEAFF. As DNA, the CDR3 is TGTGCCAGCAGCTTATATCGGAACACTGAAGCTTTCTTT.

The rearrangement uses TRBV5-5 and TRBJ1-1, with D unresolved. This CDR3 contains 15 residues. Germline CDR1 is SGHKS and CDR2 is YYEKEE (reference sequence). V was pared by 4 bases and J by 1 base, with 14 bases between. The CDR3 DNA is TGTGCCAGCAGCCTGACGAGGAAATCGAACACTGAAGCTTTCTTT. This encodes CASSLTRKSNTEAFF.

This chain's CDR3 is CASSSLGSKLAKNIQYF. CDR3 DNA: TGTGCCAGCAGCTCCTTGGGCAGCAAACTAGCCAAAAACATTCAGTACTTC. The chain uses TRBV5-6 and TRBJ2-4; D not resolved. Germline lookup yields CDR1 SGHDT and CDR2 YYEEEE. The CDR3 extends over 17 amino acids. The V end was cut by 3 bases, the J end by 0 bases, with 16 bases between.

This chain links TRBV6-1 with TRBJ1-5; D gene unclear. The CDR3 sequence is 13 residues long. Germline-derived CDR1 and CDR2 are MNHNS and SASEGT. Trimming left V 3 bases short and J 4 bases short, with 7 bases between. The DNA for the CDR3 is TGTGCCAGCAGTGAGCAGGTGAATCAGCCCCAGCATTTT. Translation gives CASSEQVNQPQHF.

CDR3: CAGGQGGYGYTF. CDR3 bases: TGTGCCGGCGGACAGGGAGGATATGGCTACACCTTC. This chain uses TRBV2 with TRBJ1-2; 8 nucleotides align to TRBD1. Looked up from germline, CDR1 is SNHLY and CDR2 is FYNNEI. The trim removed 11 bases at V and 5 bases at J, leaving 7 bases unmatched. This CDR3 has 12 residues.

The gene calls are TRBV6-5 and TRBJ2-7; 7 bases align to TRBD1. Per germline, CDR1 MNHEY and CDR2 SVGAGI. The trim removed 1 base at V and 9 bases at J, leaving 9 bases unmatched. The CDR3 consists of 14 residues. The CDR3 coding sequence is TGTGCCAGCAGTTACTACAGGGGCTCAGAGAGGCAGTACTTC. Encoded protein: CASSYYRGSERQYF.

Written as DNA, the CDR3 is TGTGCCACCAGTGACCAGGGACAGCCTCCAGATACGCAGTATTTT. It encodes CATSDQGQPPDTQYF. The V and J genes are TRBV24-1 and TRBJ2-3; 7 bases are a match to TRBD1. CDR1 KGHDR and CDR2 SFDVKD come from the germline V gene. The ends lost 4 bases at V and 4 bases at J; junction bases unmatched: 7. The CDR3 loop spans 15 amino acids.

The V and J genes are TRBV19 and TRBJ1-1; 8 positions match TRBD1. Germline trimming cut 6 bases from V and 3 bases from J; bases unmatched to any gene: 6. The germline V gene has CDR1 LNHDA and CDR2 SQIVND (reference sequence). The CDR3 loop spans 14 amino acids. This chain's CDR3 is CASSGRGRYTEAFF. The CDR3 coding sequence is TGTGCCAGTAGCGGCAGGGGGCGTTACACTGAAGCTTTCTTT.

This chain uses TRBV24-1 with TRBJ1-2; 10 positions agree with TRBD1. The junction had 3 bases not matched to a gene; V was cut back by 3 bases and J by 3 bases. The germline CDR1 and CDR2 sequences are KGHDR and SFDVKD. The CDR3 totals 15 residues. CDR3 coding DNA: TGTGCCACCAGTGATCCCGGGACAGGGGACTATGGCTACACCTTC. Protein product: CATSDPGTGDYGYTF.

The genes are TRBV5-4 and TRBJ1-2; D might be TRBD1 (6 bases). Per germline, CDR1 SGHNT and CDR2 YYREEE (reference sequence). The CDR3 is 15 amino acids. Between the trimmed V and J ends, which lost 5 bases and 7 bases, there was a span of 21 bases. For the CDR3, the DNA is TGTGCCAGCAGTGCGCTAATACAGGGCGGGAGTGGCTACACCTTC. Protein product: CASSALIQGGSGYTF.

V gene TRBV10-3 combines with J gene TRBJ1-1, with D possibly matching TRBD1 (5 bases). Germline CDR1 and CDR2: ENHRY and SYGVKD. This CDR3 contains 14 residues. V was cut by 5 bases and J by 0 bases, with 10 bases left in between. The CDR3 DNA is TGTGCCATCAGTCGGGGGAATTTGAACACTGAAGCTTTCTTT. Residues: CAISRGNLNTEAFF.

CDR3 in amino acids: CASSSTGEWAFF. CDR3 sequence (DNA): TGCGCCAGCAGCTCTACAGGGGAGTGGGCTTTCTTT. The chain has TRBV5-1 and TRBJ1-1; 7 nucleotides agree with TRBD1. Germline CDR1 is SGHRS and CDR2 is YFSETQ. CDR3 length equals 12 residues. Unmatched junction bases numbered 7, after V lost 3 bases and J lost 11 bases.

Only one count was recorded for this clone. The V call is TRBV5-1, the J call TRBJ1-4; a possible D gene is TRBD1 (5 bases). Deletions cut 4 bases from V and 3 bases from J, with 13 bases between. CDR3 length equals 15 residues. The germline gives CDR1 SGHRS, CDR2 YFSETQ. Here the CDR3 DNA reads TGCGCCAGCAGCCAGACGACAGAACCTAATGAAAAACTGTTTTTT. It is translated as CASSQTTEPNEKLFF.

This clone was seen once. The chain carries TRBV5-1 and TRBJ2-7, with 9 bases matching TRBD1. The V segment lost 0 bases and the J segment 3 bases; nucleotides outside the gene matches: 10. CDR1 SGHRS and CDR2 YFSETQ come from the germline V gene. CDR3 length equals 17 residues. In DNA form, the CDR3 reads TGCGCCAGCAGCTTGGGGGACAGGGCAAAATCTGACTACGAGCAGTACTTC. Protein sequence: CASSLGDRAKSDYEQYF.